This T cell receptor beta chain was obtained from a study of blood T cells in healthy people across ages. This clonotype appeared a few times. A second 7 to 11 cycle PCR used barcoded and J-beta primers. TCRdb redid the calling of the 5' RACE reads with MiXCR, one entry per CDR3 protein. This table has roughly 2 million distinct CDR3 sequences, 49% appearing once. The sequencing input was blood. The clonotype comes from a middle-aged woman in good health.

The DNA for the CDR3 is TGCGCCAGCAGCCCCACGGAACAAGAGACCCAGTACTTC. Its protein product is CASSPTEQETQYF. This chain joins TRBV5-1 and TRBJ2-5; D is unclear. There are 13 residues in the CDR3. The germline gives CDR1 SGHRS, CDR2 YFSETQ. Between the trimmed V and J ends, which lost 4 bases and 2 bases, there was a span of 9 bases.